The 32 T cell receptor beta chains below come from one sample, sequenced in a study of CD8 T cell repertoires and HIV-1 epitope variants. Sequencing used immunoSEQ multiplex PCR; TCRdb keeps in-frame clones, though not all of them. The sample lists about 6,200 clones, 68% seen once, with about 40% in the top ten. No antigens are known for them. Sequences were obtained from cultured CD8+ T cells derived from PBMCs. The source of these receptors is a male donor with HIV.

The table lists this clone with a count of one. The chain employs TRBV4-1 and TRBJ2-3; TRBD2 matches at 9 bases. There are 21 residues in the CDR3. V lost 3 bases and J lost 0; bases outside the gene matches: 19. Germline loops: CDR1 MGHRA, CDR2 YSYEKL. CDR3 protein: CASSQPSIQRGALSSTDTQYF. CDR3 sequence (DNA): TGCGCCAGCAGCCAGCCAAGTATACAGCGGGGGGCCTTAAGCAGCACAGATACGCAGTATTTT.

The gene calls are TRBV13 and TRBJ2-2; the D is unclear. Deletions cut 1 base from V and 8 bases from J, with 8 bases between. The CDR3 is 13 residues long. In germline, CDR1 is PRHDT, CDR2 FYEKMQ (reference sequence). CDR3 sequence: CASSLATRGELFF. The CDR3 DNA reads as TGTGCCAGCAGCTTAGCCACAAGGGGGGAGCTGTTTTTT. The variable domain in full, completed from reference TRBV13 and TRBJ2-2, reads AAGVIQSPRHLIKEKRETATLKCYPIPRHDTVYWYQQGPGQDPQFLISFYEKMQSDKGSIPDRFSAQQFSDYHSELNMSSLELGDSALYFCASSLATRGELFFGEGSRLTVL.

The chain recombines TRBV19 with TRBJ2-2; D might be TRBD1 or TRBD2, each matching 5 bases. CDR1 is LNHDA and CDR2 is SQIVND in the germline V gene (reference sequence). Between the trimmed V and J ends, which lost 8 bases and 3 bases, there was a span of 10 bases. This CDR3 has 13 residues. The CDR3 bases are TGTGCCAGTGGGTGGGGGTACACCGGGGAGCTGTTTTTT. Amino acid sequence: CASGWGYTGELFF.

The chain joins TRBV5-6 to TRBJ2-7; D possibly corresponds to TRBD1 (5 bases). CDR1 SGHDT and CDR2 YYEEEE come from the germline V gene. This CDR3 contains 13 residues. V was clipped by 0 bases and J by 7 bases, with 11 bases between them. The CDR3 DNA reads TGTGCCAGCAGCTTGGGACAGTCCTCAGAGCAGTACTTC. The encoded protein is CASSLGQSSEQYF.

The chain links TRBV19 to TRBJ2-1; TRBD1 might be the D (6 bases). V was trimmed by 7 bases and J by 1 base, leaving 20 bases between them. Germline values: CDR1 LNHDA, CDR2 SQIVND (reference sequence). CDR3 length: 17 amino acids. CDR3 sequence (DNA): TGTGCCAGTAAATGGGGCAGGGGCGAGGGTTCCTACAATGAGCAGTTCTTC. This translates into CASKWGRGEGSYNEQFF. The entire variable domain, with the rest obtained from reference TRBV19 and TRBJ2-1, is as follows: DGGITQSPKYLFRKEGQNVTLSCEQNLNHDAMYWYRQDPGQGLRLIYYSQIVNDFQKGDIAEGYSVSREKKESFPLTVTSAQKNPTAFYLCASKWGRGEGSYNEQFFGPGTRLTVL.

The CDR3, as DNA: TGTGCCATCAGTGATCTCTTTAGCGGGAGGGAAGAATCCACAGATACGCAGTATTTT. Translation gives CAISDLFSGREESTDTQYF. The chain links TRBV10-3 to TRBJ2-3; 11 nucleotides agree with TRBD2. The CDR3 has 19 residues. Germline-derived CDR1 and CDR2 are ENHRY and SYGVKD. V shed 3 bases and J 2 bases; nucleotides not matched to a gene: 13.

The rearrangement uses TRBV6-8 and TRBJ2-6; 11 bases are shared with TRBD1. V shed 2 bases and J 0 bases; nucleotides not matched to a gene: 6. The CDR3 is made up of 19 amino acids. Germline V gives CDR1 MNHGY, CDR2 SAAAGT. The CDR3 DNA is TGTGCCAGCAGTTACGAGGGGACAGGGGGTGACTCTGGGGCCAACGTCCTGACTTTC. It yields the protein CASSYEGTGGDSGANVLTF.

The V call is TRBV4-2, the J call TRBJ2-2; 8 nucleotides match TRBD2. Looked up from germline, CDR1 is LGHNA and CDR2 is YNFKEQ. This CDR3 has 16 residues. V dropped 0 bases and J dropped 1; count of bases not matched to a gene: 1. The DNA of the CDR3 is TGTGCCAGCAGCCAAGAGCGGGGGGAGAACACCGGGGAGCTGTTTTTT. It is translated as CASSQERGENTGELFF.

This clone was detected only a few times. This chain uses TRBV11-3 with TRBJ1-5; 7 nucleotides agree with TRBD1. V shed 4 bases and J 7 bases; nucleotides not matched to a gene: 7. Per the germline V gene, CDR1 is SGHNT and CDR2 is YENEEA. The length of the CDR3 is 14 residues. The CDR3: CASSSRTGWQPQHF. Here the CDR3 DNA reads TGTGCCAGCAGCTCCCGGACAGGATGGCAGCCCCAGCATTTT.

J is TRBJ2-3 and V is TRBV28, with D hard to call. The CDR3 spans 14 residues. The germline CDR1 and CDR2 sequences are MDHEN and SYDVKM. V lost 1 base, J lost 0 bases, and 5 bases lay in between. CDR3 sequence: CASSLSTSTDTQYF. DNA for the CDR3: TGTGCCAGCAGTTTATCGACTAGCACAGATACGCAGTATTTT.

Points on this clone: One end of the junction varies from germline; a read error may be responsible. This rearrangement joins TRBV5-8 to TRBJ1-1, with TRBD1 as a possible D gene (5 bases). Per the germline V gene, CDR1 is SGHTS and CDR2 is YDEGEE. The CDR3 is 16 amino acids. CDR3: CASSQDVGQGNTEAFF. The CDR3 DNA is TGCGCCAGCAGCCAAGATGTTGGGCAGGGGAACACTGAAGCTTTCTTT.

The rearrangement joins TRBV6-5 to TRBJ1-2; no clear D gene. Germline V gene sequence: CDR1 MNHEY, CDR2 SVGAGI. This CDR3 is 15 amino acids long. Trimming pared 4 bases from V and 0 bases from J, leaving 12 bases between. CDR3 bases: TGTGCCAGCAGTTTTGACCCTCTAGCTAACTATGGCTACACCTTC. It codes for CASSFDPLANYGYTF.

This chain connects TRBV7-8 to TRBJ2-4, with TRBD2 as a possible D gene (6 bases). Germline CDR1 is SGHVS and CDR2 is FQNEAQ. The CDR3 is made up of 18 amino acids. V lost 0 bases to trimming and J lost 6 bases, with 21 bases between them. CDR3 loop: CASSLAGWGVPHGNIQYF. The DNA for the CDR3 is TGTGCCAGCAGCTTAGCGGGGTGGGGGGTACCGCACGGAAACATTCAGTACTTC.

The rearrangement links TRBV6-5 to TRBJ2-7, with D maybe TRBD2 (5 bases). The germline gives CDR1 MNHEY, CDR2 SVGAGI. V dropped 1 base and J dropped 2 bases, with 6 bases sitting between them. CDR3 length: 13 residues. CDR3 in DNA: TGTGCCAGCAGTTACTTCGGGGCCTACGAGCAGTACTTC. It translates to CASSYFGAYEQYF.

The chain recombines TRBV11-2 with TRBJ2-7, with D hard to call. V dropped 4 bases and J dropped 0 bases, with 10 bases sitting between them. CDR1 is SGHAT, CDR2 FQNNGV, per germline. CDR3 length: 14 amino acids. CDR3 in DNA: TGTGCCAGCAGCTCTGCAGACATCTCCTACGAGCAGTACTTC. It translates to CASSSADISYEQYF.

CDR3 loop: CASSPRGTEEAFF. The CDR3 DNA sequence: TGTGCCAGCAGTCCCCGGGGGACAGAAGAAGCTTTCTTT. The gene calls are TRBV6-6 and TRBJ1-1, with 7 bases lining up with TRBD1. Germline V CDR1 and CDR2: MNHNY, SVGAGI (reference sequence). The CDR3 is 13 amino acids. Unmatched junction bases numbered 8, after V lost 5 bases and J lost 8 bases.

The chain combines TRBV19 with TRBJ2-3; D is unresolved. Trimming cost V 2 bases and J 0 bases, with 9 bases left between them. There are 15 residues in the CDR3. The germline CDR1 and CDR2 sequences are LNHDA and SQIVND (reference sequence). For the CDR3, the DNA is TGTGCCAGTAGTATATACGGGCCCAGCACAGATACGCAGTATTTT. This translates into CASSIYGPSTDTQYF.

This clone was detected only once. CDR3 in DNA: TGTGCCAGCAGCTTGACAGGGATGGACTTCTACAATGAGCAGTTCTTC. The encoded protein is CASSLTGMDFYNEQFF. The V call is TRBV7-9, the J call TRBJ2-1; 7 bases are a match to TRBD1. The CDR3 consists of 16 residues. J lost 3 bases, V lost 3 bases, and 8 bases had no gene match. From germline, CDR1 is SEHNR and CDR2 FQNEAQ (reference sequence).

The gene calls are TRBV7-6 and TRBJ2-2, with 7 positions matching TRBD1. This CDR3 is 16 amino acids long. V lost 0 bases, J lost 5 bases, and 6 bases stayed unmatched. CDR1 and CDR2 (germline): SGHVS, FNYEAQ. The CDR3 DNA reads as TGTGCCAGCAGCTTAGCTGGCAGGGGGACGACCGGGGAGCTGTTTTTT. Translation: CASSLAGRGTTGELFF. Variable domain in full (rest from reference TRBV7-6 and TRBJ2-2): GAGVSQSPRYKVTKRGQDVALRCDPISGHVSLYWYRQALGQGPEFLTYFNYEAQQDKSGLPNDRFSAERPEGSISTLTIQRTEQRDSAMYRCASSLAGRGTTGELFFGEGSRLTVL.

V and J are TRBV2 and TRBJ2-7; 7 nucleotides match TRBD2. Per germline, CDR1 SNHLY and CDR2 FYNNEI. The CDR3 has 15 amino acids. V lost 4 bases and J lost 6; bases outside the gene matches: 12. CDR3 protein: CASSVGGGPVIEQYF. The CDR3 nucleotides are TGTGCCAGCAGTGTCGGGGGAGGGCCGGTCATCGAGCAGTACTTC.

Remarks on this clone: The junction differs from germline at one of its ends, possibly a read error. The rearrangement uses TRBV4-1 and TRBJ2-7; possible D gene TRBD2, 5 bases. CDR3 size: 16 residues. CDR1 and CDR2 (germline): MGHRA, YSYEKL. CDR3 in DNA: TGTGCCAGCAGCCAAGACGCGGGCCCAACTTCCTACGAGCAGTACTTC. This translates into CASSQDAGPTSYEQYF.

The chain recombines TRBV27 with TRBJ2-1; 8 bases match TRBD2. This CDR3 is built from 13 residues. V was pared by 10 bases and J by 5 bases, with 7 bases of the junction left unmatched. Germline V lookup: CDR1 MNHEY, CDR2 SMNVEV (reference sequence). CDR3 protein: CATAGLGDNEQFF. In DNA, the CDR3 is TGTGCCACCGCGGGACTAGGGGACAATGAGCAGTTCTTC.

This rearrangement joins TRBV7-9 to TRBJ2-7; 9 bases map to TRBD1. J was trimmed by 6 bases and V by 4 bases; bases with no gene match: 10. The CDR3 is made up of 15 amino acids. Germline V gene data show CDR1 as SEHNR and CDR2 as FQNEAQ (reference sequence). In DNA form, the CDR3 reads TGTGCCAGCAGCTCTTCCGGGACAGGGCATTTCGAGCAGTACTTC. It codes for CASSSSGTGHFEQYF. Drawing the rest from reference TRBV7-9 and TRBJ2-7, the complete variable domain is DTGVSQNPRHKITKRGQNVTFRCDPISEHNRLYWYRQTLGQGPEFLTYFQNEAQLEKSRLLSDRFSAERPKGSFSTLEIQRTEQGDSAMYLCASSSSGTGHFEQYFGPGTRLTVT.

Turning to this clone: Its ends do not fully match the called genes, so a read error is possible. The CDR3 is CASSQAGGEQYF. For the CDR3, the DNA is TGTGCCAGCAGCCAAGCCGGGGGGGAGCAGTACTTC. J is TRBJ2-7 and V is TRBV4-1, with 7 bases aligning to TRBD2. Germline CDR1 reads MGHRA; CDR2 reads YSYEKL. This CDR3 spans 12 amino acids.

The V and J genes are TRBV7-7 and TRBJ2-2; perhaps TRBD2 as D (5 bases). V was pared by 1 base and J by 2 bases, with 8 bases between. In germline, CDR1 is SSHAT, CDR2 FNYEAQ (reference sequence). The CDR3 spans 15 residues. The CDR3 sequence is CASSLGRVNTGELFF. As DNA, the CDR3 is TGTGCCAGCAGCTTAGGGCGGGTCAACACCGGGGAGCTGTTTTTT.

This clone was observed a few times. The chain carries TRBV5-6 and TRBJ1-1; D might be TRBD1 (6 bases). This CDR3 spans 12 amino acids. V shed 3 bases and J shed 10 bases, with 13 bases lying between them. The germline V gene has CDR1 SGHDT and CDR2 YYEEEE. CDR3 sequence: CASSSYREAAFF. The CDR3 region has the DNA TGTGCCAGCAGCTCCTACAGGGAGGCAGCTTTCTTT.

V gene TRBV5-4 combines with J gene TRBJ1-4; 9 nucleotides match TRBD1. Trimming took 4 bases from V and 6 from J; bases not matched to a gene: 7. The CDR3 runs 15 residues. The germline V gene has CDR1 SGHNT and CDR2 YYREEE (reference sequence). CDR3 sequence: CASSVSGTGYEKLFF. In DNA, the CDR3 is TGTGCCAGCAGCGTTTCCGGGACAGGGTATGAAAAACTGTTTTTT.

This chain links TRBV7-9 with TRBJ2-6; 7 bases match TRBD1. Trimming cost V 4 bases and J 14 bases; bases outside gene matches: 5. The germline V gene encodes CDR1 SEHNR and CDR2 FQNEAQ (reference sequence). The CDR3 contains 12 residues. This CDR3 reads CASSYTGVLLTF. CDR3 nucleotides: TGTGCCAGCAGCTACACAGGGGTCCTCCTGACTTTC.

The chain has TRBV29-1 and TRBJ2-7; 7 positions match TRBD1. There are 13 residues in the CDR3. CDR1 and CDR2 from the germline V gene are SQVTM and ANQGSEA. The V segment lost 5 bases and the J segment 1 base; nucleotides outside the gene matches: 5. For the CDR3, the DNA is TGCAGCGTTACTGGGGACAGTTCCTACGAGCAGTACTTC. Translation gives CSVTGDSSYEQYF.

This clone was observed a handful of times. The CDR3 DNA follows: TGTGCCAGCAGTTACCCGGGACAGGGGATTTACCAAGCTTTCTTT. As protein: CASSYPGQGIYQAFF. The rearrangement links TRBV6-5 to TRBJ1-1, with TRBD1 identical over 10 bases. The J segment lost 9 bases and the V segment lost 2 bases, leaving 9 bases of the junction unmatched. CDR3 size: 15 residues. From germline, CDR1 is MNHEY and CDR2 SVGAGI.

V is TRBV19 and J is TRBJ2-1; 11 positions agree with TRBD2. This CDR3 is 16 amino acids long. The V segment lost 7 bases and the J segment 7 bases; nucleotides outside the gene matches: 12. Germline V lookup: CDR1 LNHDA, CDR2 SQIVND (reference sequence). CDR3 coding DNA: TGTGCCAGTACCCATCTCACTAGCGGGAGTCGGAATGAGCAGTTCTTC. Translating gives CASTHLTSGSRNEQFF.

In its sample, this clone was seen a few times. The chain links TRBV27 to TRBJ1-5; D possibly corresponds to TRBD1 (6 bases). This CDR3 region has 16 residues. Per germline, CDR1 MNHEY and CDR2 SMNVEV (reference sequence). Trimming stripped 2 bases from V and 6 bases from J, with 17 bases between. Here the CDR3 reads CASSLSARRGGQPQHF. The DNA of the CDR3 is TGTGCCAGCAGTTTAAGCGCCCGCAGGGGCGGTCAGCCCCAGCATTTT.